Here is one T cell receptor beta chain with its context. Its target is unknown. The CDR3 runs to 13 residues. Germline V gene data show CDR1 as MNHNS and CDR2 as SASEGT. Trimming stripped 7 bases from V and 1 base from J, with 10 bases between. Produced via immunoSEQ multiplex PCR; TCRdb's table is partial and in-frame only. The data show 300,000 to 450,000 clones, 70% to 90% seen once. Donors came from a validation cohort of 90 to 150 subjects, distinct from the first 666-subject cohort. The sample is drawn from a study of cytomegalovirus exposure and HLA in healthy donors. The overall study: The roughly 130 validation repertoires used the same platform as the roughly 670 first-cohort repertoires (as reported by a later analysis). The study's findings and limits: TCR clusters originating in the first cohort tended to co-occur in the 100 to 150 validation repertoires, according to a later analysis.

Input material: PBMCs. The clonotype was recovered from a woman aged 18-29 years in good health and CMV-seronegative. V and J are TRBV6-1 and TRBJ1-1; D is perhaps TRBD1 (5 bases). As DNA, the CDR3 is TGTGCCAGCACTCGGACAAGGAACACTGAAGCTTTCTTT. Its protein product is CASTRTRNTEAFF.